The 29 T cell receptor beta chains presented below share a single source sample, sequenced in a study of cytomegalovirus exposure and HLA in healthy donors. PCR primers comprised 60 Vbeta and 13 Jbeta primers. Some clones are missing from TCRdb's copy, which holds only in-frame ones; the method was immunoSEQ multiplex PCR. The sample records tens of thousands of clones, around 81% being singletons. Sequencing input: PBMCs. These receptors were obtained from a male donor in good health and CMV-seronegative.

The V and J genes are TRBV9 and TRBJ2-1; TRBD1 aligns across 7 bases. Germline CDR1 is SGDLS and CDR2 is YYNGEE. Unmatched junction bases numbered 7, after V lost 4 bases and J lost 0 bases. The CDR3 extends over 16 amino acids. CDR3 DNA: TGTGCCAGCAGCTTAGGACAGGCGGTCTCCTACAATGAGCAGTTCTTC. Its translation: CASSLGQAVSYNEQFF.

This sequence joins TRBV2 and TRBJ1-4; 9 nucleotides align to TRBD1. The germline gives CDR1 SNHLY, CDR2 FYNNEI. The V and J ends lost 7 bases and 8 bases, in that order; junction bases with no gene match: 8. The CDR3 extends over 14 amino acids. CDR3 amino acids: CASTTDRGYEKLFF. The CDR3 nucleotides read TGTGCCAGCACAACAGACAGGGGGTACGAAAAACTGTTTTTT. Full variable domain (rest looked up from reference TRBV2 and TRBJ1-4): EPEVTQTPSHQVTQMGQEVILRCVPISNHLYFYWYRQILGQKVEFLVSFYNNEISEKSEIFDDQFSVERPDGSNFTLKIRSTKLEDSAMYFCASTTDRGYEKLFFGSGTQLSVL.

The rearrangement uses TRBV15 and TRBJ1-1, with 7 nucleotides matching TRBD1. The ends lost 8 bases at V and 2 bases at J; junction bases unmatched: 11. This CDR3 has 15 amino acids. The germline CDR1 and CDR2 sequences are LNHNV and YYDKDF (reference sequence). The CDR3 here is CATGTLQGLNTEAFF. CDR3 nucleotides: TGTGCCACCGGGACACTACAGGGGCTTAACACTGAAGCTTTCTTT.

As concerns this clone: Compared with germline, one end of the junction differs, possibly owing to a read error. V is TRBV6-1 and J is TRBJ2-5; D might be TRBD1 (6 bases). Germline CDR1 reads MNHNS; CDR2 reads SASEGT. This CDR3 is 14 amino acids long. CDR3 bases: TGTGCCAGCAGCGAAGCAGGGGCCCAAGAGACCCAGTACTTC. Translated, it gives CASSEAGAQETQYF.

CDR3 region: CASSRLAGGADTQYF. CDR3 in DNA: TGTGCCAGCAGCCGACTAGCGGGGGGAGCAGATACGCAGTATTTT. The chain employs TRBV6-5 and TRBJ2-3, with TRBD2 matching 13 bases. This CDR3 is built from 15 residues. The junction had 4 bases not matched to a gene; V was cut back by 6 bases and J by 4 bases. Germline V CDR1 and CDR2: MNHEY, SVGAGI.

The genes are TRBV29-1 and TRBJ2-7, with 10 bases identical to TRBD1. The CDR3 contains 13 residues. V was clipped by 5 bases and J by 1 base; unmatched bases: 2. Per the germline V gene, CDR1 is SQVTM and CDR2 is ANQGSEA. In DNA form, the CDR3 reads TGCAGCGTTCAGGACAGGGGGTCCTACGAGCAGTACTTC. Its protein product is CSVQDRGSYEQYF.

The CDR3 DNA reads as TGTGCCAGCAGCACCCCAAGACAGGGACTCAACTCTGGAAACACCATATATTTT. This encodes CASSTPRQGLNSGNTIYF. The chain recombines TRBV5-6 with TRBJ1-3; 7 bases are shared with TRBD1. CDR3 length: 18 amino acids. With V trimmed by 4 bases and J by 0 bases, 13 bases remained unmatched. Germline V gene sequence: CDR1 SGHDT, CDR2 YYEEEE.

This clone was observed a handful of times. The chain is built from TRBV19 and TRBJ2-7; D may be TRBD1 (5 bases). The germline V and J ends were trimmed by 4 bases and 2 bases, with 21 bases remaining between them. The CDR3 consists of 17 residues. The germline V gene encodes CDR1 LNHDA and CDR2 SQIVND (reference sequence). CDR3 nucleotides: TGTGCCAGTAGTAAGGACGGGCGCAAAGGGGTTCCCTACGAGCAGTACTTC. It encodes CASSKDGRKGVPYEQYF.

V is TRBV5-1 and J is TRBJ2-5, with TRBD1 identical over 7 bases. After removal of 1 base from V and 3 bases from J, the junction contained 6 bases not matched to a gene. The CDR3 contains 15 residues. The V gene's germline CDR1 is SGHRS and CDR2 YFSETQ. CDR3 nucleotides: TGCGCCAGCAGCTTGATGGGACAGACTAAAGAGACCCAGTACTTC. Translation: CASSLMGQTKETQYF.

For this clone: An end of the junction does not agree with germline; a read error may underlie this. The rearrangement links TRBV5-1 to TRBJ1-2; D call uncertain. This CDR3 has 14 amino acids. In germline, CDR1 is SGHRS, CDR2 YFSETQ. The CDR3 DNA reads TGCGCCAGCAGGCCGGGGTTAGCTAACTATGGCTACCCCTTC. It translates to CASRPGLANYGYPF.

This clone came up once. The V call is TRBV5-6, the J call TRBJ2-1; 9 bases fit TRBD2. The CDR3 contains 16 residues. The J segment lost 10 bases and the V segment lost 4 bases, leaving 15 bases of the junction unmatched. The V gene's germline CDR1 is SGHDT and CDR2 YYEEEE. The DNA of the CDR3 is TGTGCCAGCAGCCCCCAATCGGCGGGAGGGGGAGGGGAGCAGTTCTTC. Residues: CASSPQSAGGGGEQFF.

The V and J genes are TRBV6-5 and TRBJ2-7; the match to TRBD2 covers 10 bases. The ends lost 7 bases at V and 5 bases at J; junction bases unmatched: 11. This CDR3 contains 15 residues. Germline values: CDR1 MNHEY, CDR2 SVGAGI. Written as DNA, the CDR3 is TGTGCCAGCAAGATTAGGACTAGCGGTAGCGACGAGCAGTACTTC. As protein: CASKIRTSGSDEQYF.

The rearrangement joins TRBV5-1 to TRBJ2-3; D unclear. CDR1 and CDR2 (germline): SGHRS, YFSETQ. Trimming took 7 bases from V and 2 from J, leaving 26 bases between them. The CDR3 spans 18 residues. The DNA of the CDR3 is TGCGCCAGCGGAAATAACAGAGACACAATGCGCCCCACAGATACGCAGTATTTT. This translates into CASGNNRDTMRPTDTQYF.

This clone was observed a few times. CDR3 DNA: TGTGCCAGCACCCACGGCGCTAGCTCCTACAATGAGCAGTTCTTC. The encoded protein is CASTHGASSYNEQFF. This chain links TRBV11-1 with TRBJ2-1; D is unresolved. V was cut by 7 bases and J by 0 bases, with 13 bases left in between. This CDR3 has 15 residues. In germline, CDR1 is SGHAT, CDR2 FQDESV (reference sequence).

This chain joins TRBV6-5 and TRBJ2-1, with 7 bases identical to TRBD2. Germline CDR1 and CDR2: MNHEY and SVGAGI. Germline trimming cut 7 bases from V and 2 bases from J; bases unmatched to any gene: 8. This CDR3 has 15 residues. The CDR3 region has the DNA TGTGCCAGCATGGTCGCGGGACTACCCTACAATGAGCAGTTCTTC. Translated: CASMVAGLPYNEQFF.

The gene calls are TRBV28 and TRBJ1-5, with TRBD1 identical over 7 bases. The germline V gene has CDR1 MDHEN and CDR2 SYDVKM. The V segment lost 6 bases and the J segment 0 bases; nucleotides outside the gene matches: 8. CDR3 size: 16 residues. For the CDR3, the DNA is TGTGCCAGCAGGCGCTACAGGGGCGATAGCAATCAGCCCCAGCATTTT. Its translation: CASRRYRGDSNQPQHF.

V usage is TRBV7-2 and J usage is TRBJ2-7; 9 bases line up with TRBD2. V was pared by 6 bases and J by 5 bases, with 14 bases of the junction left unmatched. This CDR3 contains 16 residues. Per the germline V gene, CDR1 is SGHTA and CDR2 is FQGNSA. DNA for the CDR3: TGTGCCAGCAGTTTTGTTCTAGCGGGAAGTTTGAACGAGCAGTACTTC. It is translated as CASSFVLAGSLNEQYF.

This sequence joins TRBV5-1 and TRBJ1-2; 9 bases agree with TRBD1. CDR3 size: 15 residues. Germline V gene data show CDR1 as SGHRS and CDR2 as YFSETQ. With 4 bases clipped from V and 3 bases from J, the junction kept 7 bases outside the gene matches. DNA for the CDR3: TGCGCCAGCAGCCCAATGGACAGGGGAGACTATGGCTACACCTTC. It codes for CASSPMDRGDYGYTF. Based on the CDR3 plus reference TRBV5-1 and TRBJ1-2, the full variable domain is KAGVTQTPRYLIKTRGQQVTLSCSPISGHRSVSWYQQTPGQGLQFLFEYFSETQRNKGNFPGRFSGRQFSNSRSEMNVSTLELGDSALYLCASSPMDRGDYGYTFGSGTRLTVV.

CDR3 nucleotides: TGCGCCAGCAGTGAAGAGGGGGCGAACTACGAGCAGTACTTC. Encoded protein: CASSEEGANYEQYF. V usage is TRBV10-2 and J usage is TRBJ2-7; 7 bases agree with TRBD1. CDR3 length: 14 amino acids. Germline CDR1 WSHSY, CDR2 SAAADI. V dropped 3 bases and J dropped 3; count of bases not matched to a gene: 5.

The chain links TRBV28 to TRBJ2-1, with 9 bases matching TRBD2. Germline CDR1 MDHEN, CDR2 SYDVKM. Trimming took 3 bases from V and 0 from J; bases not matched to a gene: 6. The CDR3 is 17 amino acids. CDR3 nucleotide sequence: TGTGCCAGCAGTTTGAGACTAGCGGCTAGCTCCTACAATGAGCAGTTCTTC. Its translation: CASSLRLAASSYNEQFF. The full variable domain, rest sourced from reference TRBV28 and TRBJ2-1, is DVKVTQSSRYLVKRTGEKVFLECVQDMDHENMFWYRQDPGLGLRLIYFSYDVKMKEKGDIPEGYSVSREKKERFSLILESASTNQTSMYLCASSLRLAASSYNEQFFGPGTRLTVL.

The chain links TRBV7-8 to TRBJ1-5, with 11 bases fitting TRBD1. Germline CDR1 SGHVS, CDR2 FQNEAQ. The CDR3 extends over 15 amino acids. V shed 4 bases and J 7 bases; nucleotides not matched to a gene: 6. DNA for the CDR3: TGTGCCAGCAGCTCAGGGACAGGGGGGGTCCAGCCCCAGCATTTT. Its protein product is CASSSGTGGVQPQHF.

The chain employs TRBV6-5 and TRBJ1-4, with D possibly being TRBD1 (6 bases). Germline V gives CDR1 MNHEY, CDR2 SVGAGI. There are 15 residues in the CDR3. V lost 7 bases, J lost 8 bases, and 20 bases lay in between. The CDR3 nucleotides read TGTGCCAGCACCCCGGAGTGGGGGCGGAGAGAAAAACTGTTTTTT. Translated: CASTPEWGRREKLFF.

V gene TRBV19 combines with J gene TRBJ1-5; D not resolved. Germline CDR1 reads LNHDA; CDR2 reads SQIVND (reference sequence). The CDR3 covers 16 residues. V lost 7 bases and J 2 bases, leaving 18 bases between the germline ends. CDR3 loop: CASILKGGPGNQPQHF. CDR3 bases: TGTGCCAGTATCCTAAAGGGAGGTCCCGGCAATCAGCCCCAGCATTTT.

In DNA, the CDR3 is TGTGCCAGCAGTTTTGGGGACAGGGCTGGCTACACCTTC. Translating gives CASSFGDRAGYTF. The rearrangement joins TRBV28 to TRBJ1-2; TRBD1 matches at 9 bases. Germline lookup yields CDR1 MDHEN and CDR2 SYDVKM. V shed 3 bases and J 7 bases; nucleotides not matched to a gene: 3. The CDR3 has 13 amino acids.

The chain links TRBV6-5 to TRBJ2-1, with TRBD2 matching 10 bases. This CDR3 region has 14 residues. V was clipped by 7 bases and J by 9 bases; unmatched bases: 9. The germline V gene encodes CDR1 MNHEY and CDR2 SVGAGI. The CDR3 spells CASMKLAGPREQFF. DNA of the CDR3: TGTGCCAGCATGAAACTAGCGGGGCCACGTGAGCAGTTCTTC.

V and J are TRBV12-1 and TRBJ2-2; the table's TRBD2 call for D was not verified on the DNA. TRBV12-1 is classified as a pseudogene. This CDR3 contains 18 residues. This CDR3 reads CASSLKLAGVPDTGELFF. DNA for the CDR3: TGTGCCAGCAGCTTAAAACTAGCGGGAGTGCCAGATACCGGGGAGCTGTTTTTT.

This clone has a handful of counts. This specimen includes other DNA sequences encoding the same CDR3. The CDR3 region has the DNA TGCGCCAGCAGCTTGGTGTCCGGGAACACTGAAGCTTTCTTT. It translates to CASSLVSGNTEAFF. The chain uses TRBV5-1 and TRBJ1-1; D is uncertain. The CDR3 covers 14 residues. Germline loops: CDR1 SGHRS, CDR2 YFSETQ. V lost 0 bases, J lost 1 base, and 7 bases lay in between.

J is TRBJ2-1 and V is TRBV5-1; the match to TRBD2 covers 15 bases. Germline CDR1 and CDR2: SGHRS and YFSETQ. Trimming removed 0 bases from V and 5 bases from J; junction bases left unmatched: 9. The length of the CDR3 is 19 residues. The CDR3 region has the DNA TGCGCCAGCAGCTTGGCGGGACTAGCGGGGGGCGAGGGCGACAATGAGCAGTTCTTC. Protein: CASSLAGLAGGEGDNEQFF.

This chain connects TRBV5-1 to TRBJ2-1, with TRBD1 as a possible D gene (6 bases). Trimming cost V 7 bases and J 7 bases, with 12 bases left between them. This CDR3 has 12 residues. Germline V gene sequence: CDR1 SGHRS, CDR2 YFSETQ. The CDR3 region has the DNA TGCGCCAGCGCCCATCAGGGGAATGAGCAGTTCTTC. This gives the protein CASAHQGNEQFF.